This T cell receptor (beta chain) is drawn from a study of regulatory T cells in long-lasting Graves disease. TCR beta libraries were built with iRepertoire HTBI primers and Arm-PCR of CDR3 regions. MiXCR, applied by TCRdb to the multiplex PCR reads, yields one record per CDR3 protein. This sample yields 600,000 to 850,000 distinct CDR3 sequences, of which 25% to 35% are seen a single time; 42% belongs to the top ten. Time point of the sample: persistent/refractory GD, antithyroid drugs over 5 years with positive TRAb. After RNA was extracted from PBMCs, the TCR library was made from it. Germline V gene lookup returns CDR1 DFQATT and CDR2 SNEGSKA (reference sequence). The CDR3 loop spans 13 amino acids. With 3 bases removed from V and 5 bases from J, the gap between germline ends came to 11 bases. This clonotype was detected only once.

The J gene is TRBJ1-3, the V gene TRBV20-1; a possible D gene is TRBD1 (6 bases). This TCR derives from a female donor with Graves disease. Specimen: peripheral blood mononuclear cells (PBMCs), collected when the disease was refractory, from a patient treated with antithyroid drugs. The CDR3 sequence: CSASRTDRNTIYF. In DNA, the CDR3 is TGCAGTGCTAGCAGGACAGATAGAAACACCATATATTTT.